The 24 T cell receptor beta chains listed next were all sequenced from one sample in a study of T cell repertoires in cytomegalovirus infection. Via MiXCR, TCRdb re-called the reads, giving one row per CDR3 protein. The sample includes about 310,000 distinct CDR3 sequences, roughly a tenth of them seen just once. Input material: PBMCs. The receptors were sampled from a human donor in good health (CMV status not recorded). Some clones in this sample may be carry-over from other donors' samples.

This clonotype was detected ten times or more. The genes are TRBV7-2 and TRBJ2-2; D not resolved. V lost 0 bases and J lost 3, with 5 bases in between. The CDR3 extends over 14 amino acids. CDR1 SGHTA and CDR2 FQGNSA come from the germline V gene. For the CDR3, the DNA is TGTGCCAGCAGCTTAGCAACAGACACCGGGGAGCTGTTTTTT. This encodes CASSLATDTGELFF.

This clonotype appeared many times. The rearrangement joins TRBV6-6 to TRBJ2-7; D possibly uses TRBD1 or TRBD2 (5 bases each). The CDR3 covers 15 residues. Germline CDR1 reads MNHNY; CDR2 reads SVGAGI (reference sequence). V lost 6 bases, J lost 0 bases, and 15 bases lay in between. Here the CDR3 reads CASRGVGTSSYEQYF. The CDR3 bases are TGTGCCAGCAGGGGGGTCGGGACCAGCTCCTACGAGCAGTACTTC.

The table lists this clonotype with a few counts. The genes are TRBV20-1 and TRBJ1-4; D not resolved. Germline CDR1 is DFQATT and CDR2 is SNEGSKA (reference sequence). The germline V and J ends were trimmed by 2 bases and 0 bases, with 4 bases remaining between them. This CDR3 has 13 residues. Written as DNA, the CDR3 is TGCAGTGCTAGACAGGCAACTAATGAAAAACTGTTTTTT. Translated: CSARQATNEKLFF.

This clonotype was detected ten times or more. The J gene is TRBJ2-2, the V gene TRBV20-1, with D uncertain. CDR1 is DFQATT, CDR2 SNEGSKA, per germline (reference sequence). With 6 bases removed from V and 0 bases from J, the gap between germline ends came to 11 bases. The length of the CDR3 is 14 residues. In DNA, the CDR3 is TGCAGTGCAGCGTGGGCTACGAACACCGGGGAGCTGTTTTTT. It encodes CSAAWATNTGELFF.

This clonotype was seen a few times. The gene calls are TRBV28 and TRBJ2-7; D uncertain. V was clipped by 2 bases and J by 3 bases, with 11 bases between them. CDR1 MDHEN and CDR2 SYDVKM come from the germline V gene. The length of the CDR3 is 14 residues. CDR3 amino acids: CASSLAHGVYEQYV. The CDR3 DNA reads TGTGCCAGCAGTTTAGCCCACGGAGTCTACGAGCAGTACGTC.

In its sample, this clonotype was seen a few times. J is TRBJ2-5 and V is TRBV5-1, with D unresolved. Per the germline V gene, CDR1 is SGHRS and CDR2 is YFSETQ. The CDR3 contains 15 residues. Trimming shortened V by 5 bases and J by 3 bases, and 17 bases separated the two germline ends. DNA of the CDR3: TGCGCCAGCAGTTCCCTCGGCAGTAACAAAGAGACCCAGTACTTC. Translating it yields CASSSLGSNKETQYF.

This clonotype has at least ten counts. This chain connects TRBV5-4 to TRBJ2-7; the match to TRBD1 covers 7 bases. The CDR3 has 15 amino acids. V lost 2 bases, J lost 2 bases, and 7 bases stayed unmatched. CDR1 SGHNT and CDR2 YYREEE come from the germline V gene (reference sequence). CDR3 DNA sequence: TGTGCCAGCAGCTTATTCGGGACAGCGACCTACGAGCAGTACTTC. Protein sequence: CASSLFGTATYEQYF.

This clonotype has ten or more counts. The V call is TRBV7-9, the J call TRBJ2-1; TRBD2 agrees at 10 bases. This CDR3 is built from 15 residues. Trimming cost V 1 base and J 7 bases; bases outside gene matches: 4. CDR1 SEHNR and CDR2 FQNEAQ come from the germline V gene (reference sequence). The CDR3 spells CASSLGWGLANEQFF. The CDR3 DNA reads as TGTGCCAGCAGCTTAGGGTGGGGACTAGCGAATGAGCAGTTCTTC.

The CDR3 DNA reads TGCAGTGCTAGCCCGGGACAGGGGAAGGCTGAAGCTTTCTTT. Residues: CSASPGQGKAEAFF. V usage is TRBV20-1 and J usage is TRBJ1-1; 10 positions agree with TRBD1. Germline CDR1 and CDR2: DFQATT and SNEGSKA (reference sequence). The CDR3 totals 14 residues. J was trimmed by 6 bases and V by 3 bases; bases with no gene match: 7.

The chain recombines TRBV28 with TRBJ1-6; D remains ambiguous. V lost 3 bases to trimming and J lost 0 bases, with 3 bases between them. Germline V gene sequence: CDR1 MDHEN, CDR2 SYDVKM. The CDR3 spans 14 residues. The CDR3 loop is CASSFTSYNSPLHF. Here the CDR3 DNA reads TGTGCCAGCAGTTTCACCTCCTATAATTCACCCCTCCACTTT.

The chain couples TRBV6-5 to TRBJ2-3, with 8 bases identical to TRBD1. J gave up 0 bases and V 7 bases, and 6 bases lay outside the gene matches. Germline CDR1 and CDR2: MNHEY and SVGAGI. The length of the CDR3 is 15 residues. The CDR3 is CASTADRESTDTQYF. The CDR3 nucleotides are TGTGCCAGCACTGCGGACAGGGAGAGCACAGATACGCAGTATTTT.

The gene calls are TRBV5-6 and TRBJ1-5, with TRBD1 matching over 7 bases. V lost 3 bases, J lost 2 bases, and 5 bases stayed unmatched. CDR1 and CDR2 from the germline V gene are SGHDT and YYEEEE. The CDR3 covers 15 residues. This CDR3 reads CASSSRGFGNQPQHF. Here the CDR3 DNA reads TGTGCCAGCAGCTCCAGGGGGTTTGGCAATCAGCCCCAGCATTTT. Full variable domain (outside the CDR3, taken from reference TRBV5-6 and TRBJ1-5): DAGVTQSPTHLIKTRGQQVTLRCSPKSGHDTVSWYQQALGQGPQFIFQYYEEEERQRGNFPDRFSGHQFPNYSSELNVNALLLGDSALYLCASSSRGFGNQPQHFGDGTRLSIL.

The chain couples TRBV7-9 to TRBJ2-1; 11 bases are shared with TRBD2. V lost 5 bases to trimming and J lost 1 base; unmatched junction nucleotides: 4. The CDR3 is 16 residues long. Looked up from germline, CDR1 is SEHNR and CDR2 is FQNEAQ (reference sequence). The CDR3, as DNA: TGTGCCAGCAGCGAGACTAGCGGGGTATCCTACAATGAGCAGTTCTTC. It is translated as CASSETSGVSYNEQFF.

Many counts were recorded for this clonotype. The V and J genes are TRBV3-1 and TRBJ1-4; D is unresolved. The germline gives CDR1 LGHDT, CDR2 YNNKEL (reference sequence). V dropped 9 bases and J dropped 6 bases, with 11 bases sitting between them. The CDR3 has 12 amino acids. The CDR3 is CASQRADEKLFF. The CDR3 bases are TGTGCCAGTCAGCGGGCGGATGAAAAACTGTTTTTT.

This clonotype was found many times. V is TRBV28 and J is TRBJ2-1; the D gene is possibly TRBD2 (6 bases). Germline V gene sequence: CDR1 MDHEN, CDR2 SYDVKM. V was trimmed by 6 bases and J by 0 bases, leaving 12 bases between them. This CDR3 has 15 residues. The CDR3 nucleotides are TGTGCCAGCAGGGACGGACTAAGCTCCTACAATGAGCAGTTCTTC. It yields the protein CASRDGLSSYNEQFF.

On this clonotype: This may be a read error: a much more frequent sequence differs by one nucleotide. This chain joins TRBV19 and TRBJ1-1; no firm D call. CDR3 length: 14 residues. Germline CDR1 and CDR2: LNHDA and SQIVND (reference sequence). V was trimmed by 2 bases and J by 1 base, leaving 8 bases between them. The CDR3 region has the DNA TGTGCCAGTAGTATAACCTCAGGGAACACTGAAGCTTTCTTT. It translates to CASSITSGNTEAFF.

This clonotype has a handful of counts. The J gene is TRBJ2-2, the V gene TRBV18; 8 positions match TRBD1. The CDR3 has 17 amino acids. Losses at the gene ends were 3 bases for V and 0 bases for J; bases not matched to a gene: 6. Germline V gives CDR1 KGHSH, CDR2 LQKENI. The CDR3 sequence: CASSPTRTGSNTGELFF. The CDR3 DNA is TGTGCCAGCTCACCGACTCGGACAGGGTCGAACACCGGGGAGCTGTTTTTT.

This clonotype was observed at least ten times. The rearrangement uses TRBV7-9 and TRBJ2-2, with a possible D match to TRBD2 (5 bases). The CDR3 is made up of 15 amino acids. Germline values: CDR1 SEHNR, CDR2 FQNEAQ (reference sequence). V lost 3 bases and J 7 bases, leaving 15 bases between the germline ends. DNA of the CDR3: TGTGCCAGCAGCTTTACCCTACTAGTGAACGGGGAGCTGTTTTTT. It is translated as CASSFTLLVNGELFF. The full variable domain, with the rest looked up from reference TRBV7-9 and TRBJ2-2, is DTGVSQNPRHKITKRGQNVTFRCDPISEHNRLYWYRQTLGQGPEFLTYFQNEAQLEKSRLLSDRFSAERPKGSFSTLEIQRTEQGDSAMYLCASSFTLLVNGELFFGEGSRLTVL.

This clonotype came up a few times. V and J are TRBV28 and TRBJ2-5, with D tentatively TRBD1 or TRBD2 (6 bases each). The CDR3 has 16 amino acids. V was pared by 6 bases and J by 1 base, with 18 bases between. The germline V gene encodes CDR1 MDHEN and CDR2 SYDVKM. The CDR3 region has the DNA TGTGCCAGCAGCCCTCTTGGGGGGACATCCCAAGAGACCCAGTACTTC. It yields the protein CASSPLGGTSQETQYF.

This clonotype was detected ten times or more. J is TRBJ1-2 and V is TRBV7-9; 7 nucleotides line up with TRBD1. Germline CDR1 reads SEHNR; CDR2 reads FQNEAQ (reference sequence). The CDR3 totals 14 residues. With V trimmed by 11 bases and J by 4 bases, 13 bases remained unmatched. Written as DNA, the CDR3 is TGTGCCCAGCCCTCCCACAGGGGTGGCTATGGCTACACCTTC. It encodes CAQPSHRGGYGYTF.

The chain has TRBV20-1 and TRBJ1-1; 9 bases line up with TRBD1. The germline V gene encodes CDR1 DFQATT and CDR2 SNEGSKA (reference sequence). The CDR3 runs to 15 residues. J gave up 5 bases and V 7 bases, and 14 bases lay outside the gene matches. This chain's CDR3 is CSVLSIGTGKTEAFF. The DNA of the CDR3 is TGCAGTGTCTTGAGTATCGGGACAGGGAAAACTGAAGCTTTCTTT.

This clonotype was recorded many times. This sequence joins TRBV5-5 and TRBJ1-5, with no clear D. The germline V gene encodes CDR1 SGHKS and CDR2 YYEKEE (reference sequence). Trimming removed 0 bases at V and 7 bases at J, with 17 bases between. This CDR3 contains 16 residues. CDR3 in amino acids: CASSLDLFGGRQPQHF. CDR3 nucleotide sequence: TGTGCCAGCAGCTTGGACCTCTTCGGAGGGCGGCAGCCCCAGCATTTT.

This clonotype was observed a few times. The gene calls are TRBV2 and TRBJ1-2; 9 bases line up with TRBD1. The V segment lost 6 bases and the J segment 8 bases; nucleotides outside the gene matches: 16. Germline V lookup: CDR1 SNHLY, CDR2 FYNNEI. The CDR3 runs to 16 residues. CDR3 nucleotide sequence: TGTGCCAGCAGACCTTACAGGGGGCGAGCCAACGGGGGCTACACCTTC. This codes for CASRPYRGRANGGYTF. The full variable domain, its missing parts supplied by reference TRBV2 and TRBJ1-2, is EPEVTQTPSHQVTQMGQEVILRCVPISNHLYFYWYRQILGQKVEFLVSFYNNEISEKSEIFDDQFSVERPDGSNFTLKIRSTKLEDSAMYFCASRPYRGRANGGYTFGSGTRLTVV.

The V gene is TRBV5-4, the J gene TRBJ2-2; TRBD2 aligns across 8 bases. CDR1 is SGHNT and CDR2 is YYREEE in the germline V gene (reference sequence). With V trimmed by 4 bases and J by 5 bases, 7 bases remained unmatched. The CDR3 runs to 15 residues. The CDR3 sequence is CASSPSGGDTGELFF. CDR3 nucleotides: TGTGCCAGCAGCCCGTCGGGGGGGGATACCGGGGAGCTGTTTTTT.